The 17 T cell receptor beta chains given below trace back to one sample, sequenced in a study of control samples from healthy donors and cancer patients. Repertoires were generated with immunoSEQ multiplex PCR, while TCRdb's copy carries only in-frame clones and drops some. In the table there are about 150,000 clones, around 90% of which are singletons. The sequencing input was blood. These receptors came from a man younger than 40 in good health.

V and J are TRBV9 and TRBJ2-2; the D is unclear. The germline V and J ends were trimmed by 7 bases and 3 bases, with 10 bases remaining between them. Germline V lookup: CDR1 SGDLS, CDR2 YYNGEE. The CDR3 runs to 13 residues. In nucleotides, the CDR3 is TGTGCCAGCCGGGCTCTGGACACCGGGGAGCTGTTTTTT. It specifies CASRALDTGELFF.

This clone was observed a handful of times. V usage is TRBV12-3 or TRBV12-4 and J usage is TRBJ1-2, with D tentatively TRBD1 (5 bases). V was pared by 8 bases and J by 8 bases, with 18 bases between. The CDR3 is 13 amino acids. The CDR3 here is CASSYGGREGYTF. Here the CDR3 DNA reads TGTGCCAGCTCATACGGGGGGAGGGAGGGCTACACCTTC.

The V gene is TRBV27, the J gene TRBJ2-2, with 7 bases matching TRBD2. V trimming: 5 bases; J trimming: 7 bases; junction bases outside the gene matches: 7. This CDR3 is 14 amino acids long. Germline CDR1 MNHEY, CDR2 SMNVEV (reference sequence). DNA for the CDR3: TGTGCCAGCAGTCACACGGGGGGATACGGGGAGCTGTTTTTT. This sequence encodes CASSHTGGYGELFF.

V gene TRBV7-9 combines with J gene TRBJ1-4, with no clear D. CDR1 and CDR2 (germline): SEHNR, FQNEAQ (reference sequence). V was pared by 5 bases and J by 8 bases, with 21 bases between. CDR3 length: 16 residues. CDR3 nucleotide sequence: TGTGCCAGCAGCCCCCGAGGGCAGCGGTGGGTCGAAAAACTGTTTTTT. Translation gives CASSPRGQRWVEKLFF.

This clone appeared once. The chain employs TRBV2 and TRBJ2-7; D is perhaps TRBD1 (5 bases). The CDR3 covers 14 residues. V dropped 4 bases and J dropped 3 bases, with 13 bases sitting between them. Germline lookup yields CDR1 SNHLY and CDR2 FYNNEI. The CDR3: CASSGSDSYYEQYF. For the CDR3, the DNA is TGTGCCAGCAGTGGAAGTGACAGCTACTACGAGCAGTACTTC.

The chain links TRBV5-5 to TRBJ1-4, with a tentative D call TRBD1 (5 bases). V dropped 4 bases and J dropped 2 bases, with 12 bases sitting between them. Germline CDR1 and CDR2: SGHKS and YYEKEE (reference sequence). The CDR3 runs to 15 residues. CDR3 in amino acids: CASSVLGGTNEKLFF. Written as DNA, the CDR3 is TGTGCCAGCAGCGTCCTCGGGGGTACTAATGAAAAACTGTTTTTT.

The gene calls are TRBV5-1 and TRBJ2-7; 12 bases match TRBD2. The CDR3 runs to 18 residues. V gave up 3 bases and J gave up 0 bases; unmatched junction bases: 10. Germline V gene lookup returns CDR1 SGHRS and CDR2 YFSETQ. This CDR3 reads CASSSQASGGAASYEQYF. DNA of the CDR3: TGCGCCAGCAGCTCCCAGGCTAGCGGGGGGGCGGCCTCCTACGAGCAGTACTTC.

The chain combines TRBV19 with TRBJ1-6; D is unresolved. V lost 7 bases, J lost 7 bases, and 14 bases lay in between. Germline V gene lookup returns CDR1 LNHDA and CDR2 SQIVND (reference sequence). The CDR3 spans 14 residues. The CDR3 nucleotides are TGTGCCAGTACCCCCATGGGCGGAAATTCACCCCTCCACTTT. Translating gives CASTPMGGNSPLHF. The variable domain in full, with the rest retrieved from reference TRBV19 and TRBJ1-6, is DGGITQSPKYLFRKEGQNVTLSCEQNLNHDAMYWYRQDPGQGLRLIYYSQIVNDFQKGDIAEGYSVSREKKESFPLTVTSAQKNPTAFYLCASTPMGGNSPLHFGNGTRLTVT.

The chain recombines TRBV5-4 with TRBJ2-1; 9 nucleotides align to TRBD2. After removal of 3 bases from V and 9 bases from J, the junction contained 1 base not matched to a gene. Germline V CDR1 and CDR2: SGHNT, YYREEE (reference sequence). The CDR3 totals 12 residues. CDR3 protein: CASSSLAGEQFF. For the CDR3, the DNA is TGTGCCAGCAGCTCACTAGCGGGTGAGCAGTTCTTC.

This rearrangement joins TRBV5-1 to TRBJ2-2, with D maybe TRBD1 (7 bases). CDR3 size: 15 residues. CDR1 is SGHRS and CDR2 is YFSETQ in the germline V gene. Trimming left V 9 bases short and J 0 bases short, with 15 bases between. CDR3 residues: CANRGGASNTGELFF. For the CDR3, the DNA is TGCGCCAACAGGGGCGGGGCGTCGAACACCGGGGAGCTGTTTTTT.

This clone was picked up one time. This chain joins TRBV11-2 and TRBJ2-7; 7 bases agree with TRBD1. CDR1 is SGHAT and CDR2 is FQNNGV in the germline V gene. Trimming removed 4 bases from V and 6 bases from J; junction bases left unmatched: 9. The CDR3 spans 14 residues. The CDR3 nucleotides are TGTGCCAGCAGCTCGACAGGGTCCCACTCCGAGCAGTACTTC. Protein sequence: CASSSTGSHSEQYF.

The chain couples TRBV5-4 to TRBJ1-1; D may be TRBD1 (5 bases). V lost 0 bases to trimming and J lost 5 bases, with 14 bases between them. Germline V CDR1 and CDR2: SGHNT, YYREEE (reference sequence). The CDR3 is 15 residues long. The CDR3 loop reads CASSLDSGRRTEAFF. The CDR3 DNA follows: TGTGCCAGCAGCTTGGATTCGGGGCGAAGGACTGAAGCTTTCTTT.

As to this clone: The same CDR3 is also encoded by other DNA sequences in this sample. The V call is TRBV7-2, the J call TRBJ2-7; the match to TRBD2 covers 11 bases. The CDR3 totals 14 residues. The V gene end was trimmed by 3 bases and the J gene end by 4 bases; junction bases not matched to a gene: 2. CDR1 is SGHTA and CDR2 is FQGNSA in the germline V gene. The CDR3: CASSFSGGAYEQYF. In nucleotides, the CDR3 is TGTGCCAGCAGCTTTAGCGGGGGGGCATACGAGCAGTACTTC.

The CDR3 sequence is CASSSGTSNEQFF. DNA of the CDR3: TGTGCCAGCAGTTCCGGGACATCCAATGAGCAGTTCTTC. The rearrangement uses TRBV5-4 and TRBJ2-1, with D tentatively TRBD1 (6 bases). V was pared by 5 bases and J by 6 bases, with 12 bases between. This CDR3 has 13 residues. The germline gives CDR1 SGHNT, CDR2 YYREEE (reference sequence).

The chain uses TRBV23-1 and TRBJ2-6, with 8 bases aligning to TRBD1. TRBV23-1 has ORF status, its function being uncertain. The V segment lost 4 bases and the J segment 4 bases; nucleotides outside the gene matches: 3. This CDR3 is built from 15 residues. Written as DNA, the CDR3 is TGCGCCAGCAGTCGGGACAGGCGGGGGGCCAACGTCCTGACTTTC. It yields the protein CASSRDRRGANVLTF.

The V and J genes are TRBV4-1 and TRBJ1-2, with TRBD1 as a possible D gene (6 bases). Trimming pared 3 bases from V and 1 base from J, leaving 9 bases between. The CDR3 is 14 residues long. Per germline, CDR1 MGHRA and CDR2 YSYEKL. The CDR3 DNA reads as TGCGCCAGCAGCCAGGACAGAAGTAACTATGGCTACACCTTC. Translating gives CASSQDRSNYGYTF.

This chain uses TRBV28 with TRBJ1-3; D unclear. This CDR3 is built from 13 residues. Between the trimmed V and J ends, which lost 6 bases and 3 bases, there was a span of 9 bases. CDR1 is MDHEN, CDR2 SYDVKM, per germline. In nucleotides, the CDR3 is TGTGCCAGCAGCCCAACCCGTGGAAACACCATATATTTT. It is translated as CASSPTRGNTIYF.